This T cell receptor (beta chain) was sequenced for a study of blood T cells in healthy people across ages (dated by TCRdb to the mid-2010s). Concerning the study at large: In model experiments, roughly one uniquely barcoded TCR beta cDNA molecule per two T cells was captured by template switching. The study measured age-related changes in TCR beta repertoire diversity using deep sequencing normalized with unique cDNA molecular identifiers. The donors were split into four age groups: young (average roughly 15 years), middle-aged (39), aged (over 55) and long-lived (about 74). Donors of different ages were randomly distributed across sequencing lanes to avoid experimental bias. Two additional independent replicas of 1 million unique cDNA reads from the same blood draw were analyzed for two donors (one aged 18 to 30 and one aged 80 or older).

The library was made by 5' RACE. TCRdb lists the instrument as Illumina HiSeq 2500. A second about 6 to 11 cycle PCR used a sample-barcoded 5' primer and a J-beta primer mix. A unique molecular identifier was introduced onto each TCR beta cDNA molecule by a template-switch 5' adaptor carrying 12 random nucleotides. Each sample yielded at least 2.5 million CDR3-containing paired-end reads. First-strand cDNA was synthesized from all RNA with the Mint cDNA synthesis kit, primed by a TRBC-specific oligonucleotide. All cDNA was treated with uracil-DNA glycosylase and then went through a first 18-cycle PCR with the universal primers M1SS and BC2_uni_R. The authors' pipeline ran thus. For normalization, 1 million high-quality reads, each with a distinct molecular identifier, were randomly selected from each sample. Reads with shared molecular identifiers were discarded instead of being binned into consensus sequences. MiTCR, set to a Q25 quality threshold and the strictest error-elimination algorithm, was used for CDR3 identification, clonotype clustering and error correction. Lower-bound total TCR beta diversity was estimated with a nonparametric unseen species model using Euler transformation. The public reads were reprocessed in TCRdb via fastp at Q25 and MiXCR, keeping in-frame beta chains. Entries are consolidated by CDR3 protein sequence, retaining the most common genes and DNA. For this entry, the V and J calls and clone size follow TCRdb and not the study's own pipeline. Recorded for this sample are 800,000 or so distinct CDR3 sequences; under 80% of them occurred a single time. The ten top clones hold 28% of the sample.

Systemically healthy Caucasian individuals from Russia, some 38 in total and aged about 6 to 95 years, were included as donors. Each donor gave around 9.9 milliliters of peripheral blood, collected into EDTA-treated Vacutainer tubes. Ficoll-Paque density-gradient centrifugation was used to isolate PBMCs, with at least 6.5 million obtained per sample. Total RNA, at least 6 micrograms per sample, was extracted from PBMCs with Trizol reagent. The percentages of naive CD45RAhigh/CD27high T cells were determined by flow cytometry on a PBMC aliquot from every donor. On the study overall, not on this receptor specifically: As age increased, observed TCR beta diversity per million T cells dropped in a roughly linear way, and a significant reduction was already evident by age 40. Total diversity estimates from one million sequenced T cells were considered lower bounds and underestimates. Because the CMV infection status of the donors was unknown, age-related changes in expanded clonotypes may potentially have been confounded. The percentage of naive T cells measured by flow cytometry correlated strongly with observed TCR beta diversity. Conclusive comparison of naive and antigen-experienced compartments was prevented by the profiling of bulk unsorted PBMCs. Compared with the aged group, more naive CD4+ T cells, fewer expanded clones and increased TCR diversity were shown by the long-lived group, suggesting age selection.

Details on this clonotype: Its antigen remains unidentified. Base qualities are missing; no much larger clone stands one base away.

The CDR3 runs 16 residues from the cysteine to the phenylalanine. Only the CDR3 portion is preserved as DNA: 48 bases, with reading frame beginning at the first base. The germline V gene supplies CDR1 MNHNS and CDR2 SASEGT. Relative to germline, V is 1 base shorter and J is 4 bases shorter, with 15 bases between their ends. The sequence came from a man younger than 45 in good health. Here the chain combines TRBV6-1 and TRBJ2-3; the D gene cannot be resolved reliably. The sample taken for sequencing was blood. The nucleotide sequence reads TGTGCCAGCAGTGAAGAGGGTTGGGGTTCGTCAGATACGCAGTATTTT. This is translated as CASSEEGWGSSDTQYF.